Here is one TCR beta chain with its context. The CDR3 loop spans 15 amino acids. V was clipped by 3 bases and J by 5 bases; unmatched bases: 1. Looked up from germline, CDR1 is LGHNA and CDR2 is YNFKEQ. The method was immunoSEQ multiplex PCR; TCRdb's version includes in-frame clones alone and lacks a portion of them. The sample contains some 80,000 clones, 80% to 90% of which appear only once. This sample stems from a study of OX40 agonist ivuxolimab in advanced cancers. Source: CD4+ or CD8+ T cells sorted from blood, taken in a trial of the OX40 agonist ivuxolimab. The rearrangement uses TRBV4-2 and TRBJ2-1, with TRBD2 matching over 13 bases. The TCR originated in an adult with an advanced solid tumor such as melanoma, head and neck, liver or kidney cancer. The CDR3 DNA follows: TGTGCCAGCAGCCACACTAGCGGGAGGGACAATGAGCAGTTCTTC. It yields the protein CASSHTSGRDNEQFF.